The 15 T cell receptor beta chains below come from one sample, sequenced in a study of early T cells in non-severe SARS-CoV-2 infection. TCRdb processed the 5' RACE reads anew with MiXCR; each CDR3 protein has one entry. Of 50,000 to 55,000 distinct CDR3 sequences listed, about a tenth are singletons. The sequenced sample was whole blood. Receptors originate from an adult who was a healthcare worker with PCR-confirmed SARS-CoV-2 infection or an uninfected control (not recorded which).

The genes are TRBV15 and TRBJ2-7; D is unresolved. The CDR3 consists of 16 residues. The germline V gene has CDR1 LNHNV and CDR2 YYDKDF (reference sequence). V was shortened by 3 bases and J by 7 bases, with 22 bases between the two germline ends. The CDR3 sequence: CATSRDPRQRFSEQYF. CDR3 in DNA: TGTGCCACCAGCAGGGATCCAAGACAACGATTTTCGGAGCAGTACTTC.

This clonotype has just a few counts. V usage is TRBV7-2 and J usage is TRBJ2-1, with D maybe TRBD1 (5 bases). Germline V gives CDR1 SGHTA, CDR2 FQGNSA. The CDR3 covers 14 residues. Trimming removed 3 bases at V and 6 bases at J, with 12 bases between. The DNA of the CDR3 is TGTGCCAGCAGCTTGGTCAGGGCAATCAATGAGCAGTTCTTC. Translated: CASSLVRAINEQFF.

The chain couples TRBV11-2 to TRBJ2-4; D is uncertain. This CDR3 is built from 16 residues. Trimming cost V 0 bases and J 0 bases, with 9 bases left between them. Germline V gene data show CDR1 as SGHAT and CDR2 as FQNNGV. The CDR3 spells CASSLEAAVAKNIQYF. As DNA, the CDR3 is TGTGCCAGCAGCTTAGAGGCTGCAGTAGCCAAAAACATTCAGTACTTC.

This clonotype has a count of ten or more. The CDR3 nucleotides are TGTGCCAGCAGCCAAATGACTACTCCCCGAGAGACCCAGTACTTC. Its translation: CASSQMTTPRETQYF. V gene TRBV3-1 combines with J gene TRBJ2-5, with D perhaps TRBD2 (5 bases). Trimming cost V 2 bases and J 4 bases, with 14 bases left between them. The CDR3 consists of 15 residues. Germline V CDR1 and CDR2: LGHDT, YNNKEL (reference sequence).

This chain connects TRBV12-3 or TRBV12-4 to TRBJ2-2; D could derive from TRBD1 or TRBD2 (6 bases each). This CDR3 is built from 19 residues. Trimming took 5 bases from V and 2 from J, leaving 24 bases between them. The CDR3 region is CASSPPGPIGGGNTGELFF. CDR3 in DNA: TGTGCCAGCAGTCCACCGGGCCCTATCGGAGGGGGTAACACCGGGGAGCTGTTTTTT.

The chain recombines TRBV5-1 with TRBJ2-7; weak D call: TRBD1 (5 bases). The CDR3 contains 15 residues. CDR1 is SGHRS and CDR2 is YFSETQ in the germline V gene. Trimming removed 0 bases from V and 5 bases from J, with 15 bases in between. This CDR3 is CASSLANQQADEQYF. CDR3 nucleotide sequence: TGCGCCAGCAGCTTGGCCAATCAACAGGCTGACGAGCAGTACTTC.

This clonotype was seen at least ten times. The CDR3 nucleotides are TGTGCCTGGACCGGGGGACAGAGATTTGAAGCTTTCTTT. Translation: CAWTGGQRFEAFF. This chain links TRBV30 with TRBJ1-1, with 7 bases aligning to TRBD1. Germline CDR1 GTSNPN, CDR2 SVGIG (reference sequence). V lost 4 bases and J lost 7; bases outside the gene matches: 9. This CDR3 spans 13 amino acids.

In this sample, this clonotype turned up many times. The V call is TRBV4-3, the J call TRBJ2-7, with D perhaps TRBD2 (6 bases). The CDR3 contains 16 residues. The V end was cut by 3 bases, the J end by 3 bases, with 18 bases between. Per germline, CDR1 LGHNA and CDR2 YSLEER. The CDR3 reads CASSQTRDSSFYEQYF. In nucleotides, the CDR3 is TGCGCCAGCAGCCAGACCCGGGACTCCTCTTTCTACGAGCAGTACTTC.

This clonotype was counted ten times or more. The V call is TRBV12-3 or TRBV12-4, the J call TRBJ2-1, with D hard to call. This CDR3 has 12 amino acids. With 1 base removed from V and 8 bases from J, the gap between germline ends came to 6 bases. CDR3 amino acids: CASSLDRYEQFF. DNA for the CDR3: TGTGCCAGCAGTTTAGATAGGTATGAGCAGTTCTTC.

V is TRBV5-6 and J is TRBJ2-7; TRBD2 agrees at 11 bases. The J segment lost 0 bases and the V segment lost 0 bases, leaving 2 bases of the junction unmatched. The germline CDR1 and CDR2 sequences are SGHDT and YYEEEE. This CDR3 contains 16 residues. The CDR3 DNA follows: TGTGCCAGCAGCTTGGTAGGACTAGCGGGCTCCTACGAGCAGTACTTC. Protein sequence: CASSLVGLAGSYEQYF.

This clonotype appeared many times. V usage is TRBV12-3 or TRBV12-4 and J usage is TRBJ1-1; D may be TRBD1 (5 bases). This CDR3 has 15 residues. The V end lost 5 bases, the J end lost 3 bases, and 16 bases lay between the germline ends. This CDR3 is CASSIYDSSYTEAFF. The CDR3 DNA is TGTGCCAGCAGTATTTACGACAGCAGTTACACTGAAGCTTTCTTT.

This clonotype occurred many times. This chain joins TRBV24-1 and TRBJ2-1; D possibly matches TRBD1 or TRBD2 (5 bases each). V gave up 9 bases and J gave up 9 bases, with 17 bases separating them. CDR1 is KGHDR and CDR2 is SFDVKD in the germline V gene. The CDR3 totals 13 residues. The CDR3 bases are TGTGCCACCCAACGGGGCATATCAACTGAGCAGTTCTTC. It yields the protein CATQRGISTEQFF.

The chain is built from TRBV7-2 and TRBJ2-7; maybe TRBD1 (5 bases). CDR1 is SGHTA and CDR2 is FQGNSA in the germline V gene. CDR3 length equals 14 residues. V was pared by 6 bases and J by 3 bases, with 15 bases between. DNA for the CDR3: TGTGCCAGCAGTTTTTCCAGGGATAGCTACGAGCAGTACTTC. It codes for CASSFSRDSYEQYF.

This clonotype was seen only a few times. The CDR3 loop reads CASSEVGSHNNSPLHF. CDR3 DNA sequence: TGTGCCAGCAGTGAAGTTGGCAGCCATAATAATTCACCCCTCCACTTT. This chain connects TRBV2 to TRBJ1-6; D unclear. The length of the CDR3 is 16 residues. V was clipped by 1 base and J by 5 bases, with 12 bases between them. Per germline, CDR1 SNHLY and CDR2 FYNNEI.

This clonotype was recorded many times. J is TRBJ2-5 and V is TRBV4-3, with 8 positions matching TRBD1. Germline lookup yields CDR1 LGHNA and CDR2 YSLEER. V shed 0 bases, J shed 5 bases, and the junction held 5 bases outside the gene matches. The CDR3 loop spans 15 amino acids. In DNA, the CDR3 is TGCGCCAGCAGCCAAGATCGCAGGGGGCCCGAGACCCAGTACTTC. Amino acids: CASSQDRRGPETQYF.